This T cell receptor beta chain was observed in a study of identical twins. Overall study findings and caveats: The study found that models underestimated out-of-frame TCR alpha sharing in monozygotic twins.

Addition of a universal primer site occurred through template switching, and cDNA carried unique molecular identifiers. Via MiXCR, TCRdb re-called the 5' RACE reads, giving one row per CDR3 protein. The sample has 500,000 to 700,000 distinct CDR3 sequences, about 7.6% seen once. This clonotype turned up a few times. The antigen is undetermined. These data were also filed under a second study, of yellow fever vaccine responses in identical twins. That publication notes: Among the twins, the vaccine T cell response reportedly seemed partly convergent and partly personalized.

The material sequenced was PBMCs. The receptor was derived from a woman aged 18-30 years in good health.

CDR3 residues: CASHRQSISYNEQFF. In DNA form, the CDR3 reads TGTGCCAGCCATCGACAGAGTATCTCCTACAATGAGCAGTTCTTC. This chain joins TRBV7-9 and TRBJ2-1; D is perhaps TRBD1 (5 bases). Germline assignment: CDR1 SEHNR and CDR2 FQNEAQ (reference sequence). The CDR3 totals 15 residues. Trimming stripped 8 bases from V and 0 bases from J, with 14 bases between.